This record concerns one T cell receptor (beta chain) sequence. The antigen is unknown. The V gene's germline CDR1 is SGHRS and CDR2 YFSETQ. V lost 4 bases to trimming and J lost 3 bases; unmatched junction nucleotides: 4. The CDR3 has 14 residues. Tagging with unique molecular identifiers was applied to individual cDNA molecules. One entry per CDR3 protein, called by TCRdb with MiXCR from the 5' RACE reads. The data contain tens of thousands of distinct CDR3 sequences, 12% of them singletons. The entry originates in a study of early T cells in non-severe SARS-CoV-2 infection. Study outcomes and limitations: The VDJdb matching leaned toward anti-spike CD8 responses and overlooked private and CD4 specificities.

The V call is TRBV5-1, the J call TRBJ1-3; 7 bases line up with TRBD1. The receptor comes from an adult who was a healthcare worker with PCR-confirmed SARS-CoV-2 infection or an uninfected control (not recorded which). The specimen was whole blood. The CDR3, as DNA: TGCGCCAGCAGCATGGGACAGATTGGAAACACCATATATTTT. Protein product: CASSMGQIGNTIYF.